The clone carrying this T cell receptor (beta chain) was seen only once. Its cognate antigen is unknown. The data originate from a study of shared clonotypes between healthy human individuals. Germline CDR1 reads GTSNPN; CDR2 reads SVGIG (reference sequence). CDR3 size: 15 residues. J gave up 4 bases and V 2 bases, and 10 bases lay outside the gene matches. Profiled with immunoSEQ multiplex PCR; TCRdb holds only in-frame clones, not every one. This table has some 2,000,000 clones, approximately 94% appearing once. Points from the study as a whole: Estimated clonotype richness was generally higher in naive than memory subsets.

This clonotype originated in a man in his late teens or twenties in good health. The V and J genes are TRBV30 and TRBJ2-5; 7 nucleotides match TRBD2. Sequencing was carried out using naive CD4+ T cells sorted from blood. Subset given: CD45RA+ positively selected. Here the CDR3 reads CAWSRGRSGPETQYF. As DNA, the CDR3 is TGTGCCTGGAGTCGCGGGAGAAGCGGGCCAGAGACCCAGTACTTC.